The clone carrying this TCR beta chain showed up many times. What it binds is not known. The length of the CDR3 is 15 residues. V was shortened by 1 base and J by 3 bases, with 10 bases between the two germline ends. CDR1 is SGHTA and CDR2 is FQGNSA in the germline V gene. RNA transcripts gave rise to amplified TCR beta CDR3 regions. The HTBI set primed first-round TCR CDR3 RT-PCR. TCRdb redid the calling of the multiplex PCR reads with MiXCR, one entry per CDR3 protein. The table records about 840,000 distinct CDR3 sequences, about two fifths of them present only once. The data are from a study of T cells in Graves' hyperthyroidism and ophthalmopathy. Study-wide points: Blood also showed most of the thyroid clonotypes that were expanded above 0.001.

This sequence joins TRBV7-2 and TRBJ1-3, with D perhaps matching TRBD1 (6 bases). The origin of this receptor is a man between 18 and 35 years old with Graves' hyperthyroidism. What was sequenced was blood. CDR3 sequence reads: CASSLDRVSGNTIYF. The CDR3 nucleotides read TGTGCCAGCAGCTTAGACAGGGTCAGTGGAAACACCATATATTTT.